This T cell receptor beta chain was profiled in a study of blood T cells in healthy people across ages (dated by TCRdb to 2014 to 2015). The study in broad terms: In model experiments, roughly one uniquely barcoded TCR beta cDNA molecule per two T cells was captured by template switching. Two additional independent replicas of 1 million unique cDNA reads from the same blood draw were analyzed for two donors (one aged 18 to 29 and one aged 80 or older). Donors were grouped into four age groups: young (average approximately 15 years), middle-aged (roughly 38), aged (62) and long-lived (less than 85). To track age-related changes in TCR beta repertoire diversity, the study relied on deep sequencing normalized with unique cDNA molecular identifiers. To avoid experimental bias, donors of different ages were distributed randomly across sequencing lanes.

Study-wide conclusions, independent of this receptor: Compared with the aged group, more naive CD4+ T cells, fewer expanded clones and increased TCR diversity were shown by the long-lived group, suggesting age selection. As age increased, observed TCR beta diversity per million T cells dropped in a roughly linear way, and a significant reduction was already evident by age 40. A strong correlation was found between observed TCR beta diversity and the percentage of naive T cells measured by flow cytometry. Since profiling was done on bulk unsorted PBMCs, naive and antigen-experienced compartments could not be conclusively compared. Estimates of total diversity from one million sequenced T cells were regarded as lower bounds and underestimates. Because the CMV infection status of the donors was unknown, age-related changes in expanded clonotypes may potentially have been confounded.

This clonotype appeared a single time. Its antigen is currently not known. This could be a read error, since a much larger clone is one nucleotide away. The roughly 42 donors, aged about 6 to 100 years, were systemically healthy Caucasian individuals from Russia. Each donor gave ten milliliters of peripheral blood, drawn into EDTA-treated Vacutainer tubes. Ficoll-Paque density-gradient centrifugation was used to isolate PBMCs, with at least 6.5 million obtained per sample. Total RNA, at least 6 micrograms per sample, was extracted from PBMCs with Trizol reagent. Naive CD45RAhigh/CD27high T cell percentages were measured by flow cytometry on a PBMC aliquot from every donor. V drops 7 bases and J drops 6 bases, leaving 26 bases in between. Spanning cysteine to phenylalanine, the CDR3 consists of 17 amino acids. Here the CDR3 DNA is all that survives: 51 bases in frame from base 1. Library preparation was by 5' RACE. TCRdb names Illumina HiSeq 2500 as the instrument used. The second PCR ran for roughly 6 to 11 cycles and used a J-beta primer mix along with a sample-barcoded 5' primer. A template-switch 5' adaptor carrying 12 random nucleotides introduced a unique molecular identifier onto each TCR beta cDNA molecule. At least 2.5 million CDR3-containing paired-end reads were obtained from each sample. First-strand cDNA synthesis was performed from all RNA using the Mint cDNA synthesis kit, with priming by a TRBC-specific oligonucleotide. Following uracil-DNA glycosylase treatment, a first 18-cycle PCR with universal primers M1SS and BC2_uni_R was performed on all cDNA. Concerning the study's data processing: For normalization, 1 million high-quality reads were randomly selected from each sample, with every read carrying a distinct molecular identifier. Instead of being binned into consensus sequences, reads that shared molecular identifiers were thrown out. MiTCR, set to a Q25 quality threshold and the strictest error-elimination algorithm, was used for CDR3 identification, clonotype clustering and error correction. A nonparametric unseen species model with Euler transformation was used to estimate lower-bound total TCR beta diversity. TCRdb handled the public reads itself, with Q25 trimming in fastp and clone calling in MiXCR, and kept productive beta chains. Entries that share a CDR3 protein sequence are merged under the most common genes and DNA. It is TCRdb's table, rather than the study itself, that gives the V and J calls and clone size. In all, the sample holds under 850,000 distinct CDR3 sequences, and 30% to 45% of those were seen once. 10% to 15% of the sample belongs to the ten largest clones.

The chain is assembled from TRBV12-3 or TRBV12-4 and TRBJ2-3; a weak D assignment points to TRBD1 (5 bases agree). The sequenced material came from blood. The sequence was obtained from a man aged 18 to 30 in good health. For the CDR3, the sequence is CASNSRTLRLKGDTQYF. In nucleotides, the sequence is TGTGCCAGCAATTCCCGGACCCTAAGGTTAAAGGGGGATACGCAGTATTTT.